The 29 T cell receptor beta chains reported below all come from one sample, sequenced in a study of CD8 T cells in ankylosing spondylitis. TCRdb re-called the 5' RACE reads with MiXCR, one entry per CDR3 protein. This table has a few hundred thousand distinct CDR3 sequences, around 22% appearing once. These receptors have no identified antigens. General observations from the study: Ankylosing spondylitis blood appeared to be characterized by a TCR beta motif of several highly homologous variants.

The specimen sequenced was blood, either unsorted or a sorted T cell fraction (not recorded which). The receptor set was obtained from a male donor with ankylosing spondylitis.

At least ten counts were recorded for this clonotype. The chain couples TRBV28 to TRBJ2-1; D not certain. The ends were cut back, 5 bases at V and 3 bases at J, with 5 bases in the middle. Germline values: CDR1 MDHEN, CDR2 SYDVKM. This CDR3 comprises 12 residues. CDR3 in DNA: TGTGCCAGCAGTGCTCTCTACAATGAGCAGTTCTTC. Protein sequence: CASSALYNEQFF.

V and J are TRBV27 and TRBJ2-7, with 7 bases fitting TRBD2. Per germline, CDR1 MNHEY and CDR2 SMNVEV (reference sequence). The CDR3 is made up of 15 amino acids. The trim removed 2 bases at V and 4 bases at J, leaving 8 bases unmatched. CDR3: CASSLGTTQAYEQYF. The CDR3 nucleotides are TGTGCCAGCAGTTTAGGGACTACCCAGGCTTACGAGCAGTACTTC.

This chain connects TRBV12-3 or TRBV12-4 to TRBJ2-1; 8 nucleotides line up with TRBD2. The CDR3 is made up of 14 amino acids. Germline trimming cut 5 bases from V and 7 bases from J; bases unmatched to any gene: 7. The CDR3 spells CASSRSGSYNEQFF. The CDR3 region has the DNA TGTGCCAGCAGTCGGAGCGGGAGCTATAATGAGCAGTTCTTC.

V gene TRBV7-3 combines with J gene TRBJ2-6; 7 nucleotides agree with TRBD1. This CDR3 region has 17 residues. The germline V gene encodes CDR1 SGHTA and CDR2 FQGTGA. V lost 1 base, J lost 2 bases, and 5 bases stayed unmatched. CDR3 in DNA: TGTGCCAGCAGCTTAAGGCTAACAGGGGCTGGGGCCAACGTCCTGACTTTC. This translates into CASSLRLTGAGANVLTF.

V is TRBV5-1 and J is TRBJ1-1; D remains unclear. The CDR3 runs 15 residues. CDR1 and CDR2 from the germline V gene are SGHRS and YFSETQ. V was trimmed by 0 bases and J by 1 base, leaving 10 bases between them. The CDR3 sequence: CASSLENRWNTEAFF. CDR3 nucleotide sequence: TGCGCCAGCAGCTTGGAAAACCGATGGAACACTGAAGCTTTCTTT.

This clonotype came up many times. This chain joins TRBV6-2 or TRBV6-3 and TRBJ1-5; D gene uncertain. Germline V gene data show CDR1 as MNHEY and CDR2 as SVGEGT. The CDR3 has 12 residues. The V end lost 5 bases, the J end lost 4 bases, and 6 bases lay between the germline ends. As DNA, the CDR3 is TGTGCCAGCAGTACGTGGAATCAGCCCCAGCATTTT. This encodes CASSTWNQPQHF.

This chain links TRBV12-3 or TRBV12-4 with TRBJ1-1, with D uncertain. V was trimmed by 3 bases and J by 6 bases, leaving 14 bases between them. The CDR3 is 14 amino acids. Here the CDR3 reads CASSFERESPEAFF. CDR3 DNA sequence: TGTGCCAGCAGTTTTGAAAGGGAGTCCCCTGAAGCTTTCTTT.

This clonotype was observed a few times. The chain combines TRBV7-9 with TRBJ2-1, with D tentatively TRBD1 (6 bases). The CDR3 extends over 15 amino acids. Trimming left V 5 bases short and J 5 bases short, with 16 bases between. The germline gives CDR1 SEHNR, CDR2 FQNEAQ (reference sequence). The CDR3 loop is CASSLDRLRDNEQFF. In DNA, the CDR3 is TGTGCCAGCAGCCTGGACAGATTAAGGGACAATGAGCAGTTCTTC.

The chain recombines TRBV12-3 or TRBV12-4 with TRBJ2-2; TRBD1 matches 8 bases. J lost 2 bases, V lost 5 bases, and 7 bases had no gene match. This CDR3 contains 16 residues. The CDR3 nucleotides read TGTGCCAGCAGTCGGCGGGGACAGGCTAACACCGGGGAGCTGTTTTTT. Translated: CASSRRGQANTGELFF.

V gene TRBV29-1 combines with J gene TRBJ2-1, with 13 bases that match TRBD2. Germline trimming cut 7 bases from V and 2 bases from J; bases unmatched to any gene: 11. Germline-derived CDR1 and CDR2 are SQVTM and ANQGSEA. This CDR3 is built from 17 residues. CDR3 in DNA: TGCAGCGCGGCTACCGGGACTAGCGGGAATACCTACAATGAGCAGTTCTTC. This encodes CSAATGTSGNTYNEQFF.

The chain couples TRBV7-3 to TRBJ2-6; D is tentatively TRBD1 or TRBD2 (5 bases each). This CDR3 comprises 17 residues. Germline V gene data show CDR1 as SGHTA and CDR2 as FQGTGA. V was cut by 5 bases and J by 0 bases, with 14 bases left in between. CDR3 protein: CASSPTGTFSGANVLTF. CDR3 coding DNA: TGTGCCAGCAGCCCCACCGGGACCTTCTCTGGGGCCAACGTCCTGACTTTC.

This chain uses TRBV5-1 with TRBJ1-5; D is unclear. Germline CDR1 and CDR2: SGHRS and YFSETQ. The V and J ends lost 0 bases and 4 bases respectively, with 11 bases between them. The CDR3 contains 15 residues. CDR3 residues: CASSLGEGINQPQHF. The CDR3 DNA reads TGCGCCAGCAGCTTGGGTGAGGGCATAAATCAGCCCCAGCATTTT.

This clonotype appeared a few times. The V call is TRBV20-1, the J call TRBJ2-1; 8 bases fit TRBD1. This CDR3 has 15 residues. The germline V gene has CDR1 DFQATT and CDR2 SNEGSKA (reference sequence). The J segment lost 7 bases and the V segment lost 0 bases, leaving 8 bases of the junction unmatched. The CDR3 DNA follows: TGCAGTGCTAGAGATTTTGGACAGGGTCTAAATGAGCAGTTCTTC. Protein: CSARDFGQGLNEQFF.

The chain recombines TRBV18 with TRBJ1-5; maybe TRBD1 (6 bases). The CDR3 covers 18 residues. V was cut by 0 bases and J by 2 bases, with 17 bases left in between. Looked up from germline, CDR1 is KGHSH and CDR2 is LQKENI. The CDR3 is CASSPPVRGLDGNQPQHF. As DNA, the CDR3 is TGTGCCAGCTCACCACCTGTAAGGGGGTTGGATGGCAATCAGCCCCAGCATTTT.

This clonotype was counted between two and nine times. J is TRBJ2-4 and V is TRBV28; tentative D call: TRBD1 (5 bases). Germline CDR1 and CDR2: MDHEN and SYDVKM. V dropped 6 bases and J dropped 6 bases, with 27 bases sitting between them. The CDR3 length is 18 residues. Here the CDR3 DNA reads TGTGCCAGCAGGCCCCCTGAAGGATCATTCAGGGATAGAAACATTCAGTACTTC. The encoded protein is CASRPPEGSFRDRNIQYF.

The rearrangement uses TRBV7-2 and TRBJ2-3, with TRBD2 matching 15 bases. The CDR3 is made up of 17 amino acids. Germline CDR1 is SGHTA and CDR2 is FQGNSA. V shed 4 bases and J 0 bases; nucleotides not matched to a gene: 2. This CDR3 is CASSWTSGRASTDTQYF. The DNA for the CDR3 is TGTGCCAGCAGCTGGACTAGCGGGAGGGCGAGCACAGATACGCAGTATTTT.

The sample holds a few counts of this clonotype. The rearrangement uses TRBV9 and TRBJ1-5; D is undetermined. This CDR3 has 15 residues. Germline values: CDR1 SGDLS, CDR2 YYNGEE. Trimming left V 0 bases short and J 0 bases short, with 7 bases between. In nucleotides, the CDR3 is TGTGCCAGCAGCGTAGGGGGATATAGCAATCAGCCCCAGCATTTT. Its protein product is CASSVGGYSNQPQHF.

This chain joins TRBV29-1 and TRBJ2-1; D possibly matches TRBD1 or TRBD2 (5 bases each). Germline V gives CDR1 SQVTM, CDR2 ANQGSEA. This CDR3 is 13 amino acids long. CDR3: CTHGASPVDEQFF. Written as DNA, the CDR3 is TGCACCCACGGGGCCAGTCCTGTCGATGAGCAGTTCTTC.

This clonotype was detected only a few times. The chain uses TRBV12-3 or TRBV12-4 and TRBJ1-4; 7 bases line up with TRBD1. Trimming at V came to 0 bases and at J to 4 bases, leaving 5 bases not matched to a gene. The CDR3 is 16 amino acids. CDR3 in amino acids: CASSLARGQFNEKLFF. Here the CDR3 DNA reads TGTGCCAGCAGTTTAGCGCGGGGACAGTTTAATGAAAAACTGTTTTTT.

The gene calls are TRBV5-1 and TRBJ2-7, with D tentatively TRBD1 (6 bases). The CDR3 spans 14 residues. Germline V CDR1 and CDR2: SGHRS, YFSETQ. Trimming left V 2 bases short and J 7 bases short, with 16 bases between. CDR3 loop: CASSFRGQGQEQYF. The CDR3 DNA follows: TGCGCCAGCAGCTTTAGAGGGCAGGGGCAAGAGCAGTACTTC. Using reference TRBV5-1 and TRBJ2-7 for the parts outside the CDR3, the full variable domain is KAGVTQTPRYLIKTRGQQVTLSCSPISGHRSVSWYQQTPGQGLQFLFEYFSETQRNKGNFPGRFSGRQFSNSRSEMNVSTLELGDSALYLCASSFRGQGQEQYFGPGTRLTVT.

V gene TRBV29-1 combines with J gene TRBJ2-5, with 7 bases aligning to TRBD2. CDR3 length equals 13 residues. V trimming: 7 bases; J trimming: 5 bases; junction bases outside the gene matches: 10. From germline, CDR1 is SQVTM and CDR2 ANQGSEA. Here the CDR3 DNA reads TGCAGCGCAACCCCGATGGGAGGGGAGACCCAGTACTTC. Its translation is CSATPMGGETQYF.

The rearrangement links TRBV2 to TRBJ2-1; perhaps TRBD1 as D (6 bases). The germline V and J ends were trimmed by 3 bases and 14 bases, with 17 bases remaining between them. The CDR3 runs 13 residues. Germline loops: CDR1 SNHLY, CDR2 FYNNEI. The CDR3, as DNA: TGTGCCAGCAGTGAGTCCAACCGGGACAAAAAGTTCTTC. As protein: CASSESNRDKKFF.

This clonotype appeared a few times. This chain joins TRBV10-3 and TRBJ2-5; D is uncertain. Germline assignment: CDR1 ENHRY and CDR2 SYGVKD. The V end was cut by 0 bases, the J end by 2 bases, with 7 bases between. The CDR3 spans 14 residues. The DNA for the CDR3 is TGTGCCATCAGTGAGTCCCGTAGGCAAGAGACCCAGTACTTC. Protein product: CAISESRRQETQYF.

The chain uses TRBV6-5 and TRBJ1-1, with a weak D call TRBD1 (6 bases). Trimming cost V 2 bases and J 4 bases, with 23 bases left between them. The CDR3 spans 18 residues. Germline CDR1 and CDR2: MNHEY and SVGAGI. CDR3 coding DNA: TGTGCCAGCAGTTACCTGGCGGGGGCAGGACATATGGGCACTGAAGCTTTCTTT. This codes for CASSYLAGAGHMGTEAFF.

This chain uses TRBV7-2 with TRBJ1-5; no definite D call. Germline CDR1 reads SGHTA; CDR2 reads FQGNSA. The V end was cut by 1 base, the J end by 3 bases, with 4 bases between. This CDR3 has 13 residues. The DNA for the CDR3 is TGTGCCAGCAGCTTAGTATACAATCAGCCCCAGCATTTT. Its translation: CASSLVYNQPQHF.

This clonotype was seen only a few times. The chain employs TRBV6-5 and TRBJ2-1; TRBD2 agrees at 11 bases. V was pared by 0 bases and J by 0 bases, with 1 base of the junction left unmatched. The CDR3 has 17 residues. Per the germline V gene, CDR1 is MNHEY and CDR2 is SVGAGI. The chain's CDR3 is CASSYSGTSGSYNEQFF. As DNA, the CDR3 is TGTGCCAGCAGTTACTCCGGGACTAGCGGCTCCTACAATGAGCAGTTCTTC.

This clonotype occurred a few times. The chain has TRBV20-1 and TRBJ2-7, with D tentatively TRBD2 (5 bases). V lost 6 bases, J lost 2 bases, and 17 bases lay in between. In germline, CDR1 is DFQATT, CDR2 SNEGSKA (reference sequence). The CDR3 length is 14 residues. CDR3 sequence: CSAALNGMTYEQYF. The CDR3 DNA reads as TGCAGTGCCGCCCTGAACGGGATGACCTACGAGCAGTACTTC.

The rearrangement links TRBV4-2 to TRBJ2-2; no firm D call. The CDR3 runs to 13 residues. V was shortened by 0 bases and J by 8 bases, with 7 bases between the two germline ends. Germline loops: CDR1 LGHNA, CDR2 YNFKEQ. The DNA for the CDR3 is TGTGCCAGCAGCCAAGATTTCGCTGGGGAGCTGTTTTTT. Protein: CASSQDFAGELFF.

V gene TRBV7-8 combines with J gene TRBJ1-5; D unresolved. The V and J ends lost 4 bases and 1 base respectively, with 17 bases between them. Germline V gene data show CDR1 as SGHVS and CDR2 as FQNEAQ. This CDR3 has 17 amino acids. The CDR3 DNA sequence: TGTGCCAGCAGCTCAGTGGGCGGACGGGCAAGCAATCAGCCCCAGCATTTT. Translation: CASSSVGGRASNQPQHF.